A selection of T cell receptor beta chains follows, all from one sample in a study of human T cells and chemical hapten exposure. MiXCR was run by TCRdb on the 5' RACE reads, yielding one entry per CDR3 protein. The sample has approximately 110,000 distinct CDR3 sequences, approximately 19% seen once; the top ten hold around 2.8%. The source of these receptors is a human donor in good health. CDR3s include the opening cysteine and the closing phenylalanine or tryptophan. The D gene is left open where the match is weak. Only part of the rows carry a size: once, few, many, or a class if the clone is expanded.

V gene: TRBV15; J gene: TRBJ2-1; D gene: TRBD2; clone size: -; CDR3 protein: CATSSSWGGSSYNEQFF; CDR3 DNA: TGTGCCACCAGCTCGAGTTGGGGGGGTAGTTCCTACAATGAGCAGTTCTTC
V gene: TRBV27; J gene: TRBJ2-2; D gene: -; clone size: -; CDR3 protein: CASRARRTPTGELFF; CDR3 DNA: TGTGCCAGCAGAGCCAGAAGGACACCAACCGGGGAGCTGTTTTTT
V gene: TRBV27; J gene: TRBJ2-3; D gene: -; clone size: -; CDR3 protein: CASSFPDTQYF; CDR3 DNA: TGTGCCAGCAGTTTCCCGGATACGCAGTATTTT
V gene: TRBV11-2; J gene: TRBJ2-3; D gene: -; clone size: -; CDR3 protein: CASTTGLYTDTQYF; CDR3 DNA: TGTGCCAGCACCACGGGCTTGTACACAGATACGCAGTATTTT
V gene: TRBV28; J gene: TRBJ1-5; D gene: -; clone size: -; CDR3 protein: CASSLVGVGEPQHF; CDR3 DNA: TGTGCCAGCAGTTTGGTCGGGGTTGGGGAGCCCCAGCATTTT
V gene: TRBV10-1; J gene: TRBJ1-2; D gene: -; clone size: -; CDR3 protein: CASRTLLTGPANYGYTF; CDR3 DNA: TGCGCCAGCAGGACACTTCTGACAGGTCCAGCTAACTATGGCTACACCTTC
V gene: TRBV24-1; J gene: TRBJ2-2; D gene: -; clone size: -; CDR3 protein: CATSWGRDSRDTGELFF; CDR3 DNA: TGTGCCACCAGTTGGGGACGGGACTCCCGGGACACCGGGGAGCTGTTTTTT
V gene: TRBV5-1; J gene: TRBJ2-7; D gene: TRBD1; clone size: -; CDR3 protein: CASRRTGQYEQYF; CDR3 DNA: TGCGCCAGCAGAAGGACAGGGCAGTACGAGCAGTACTTC
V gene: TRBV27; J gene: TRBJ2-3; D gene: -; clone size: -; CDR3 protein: CASSLRDSTDTQYF; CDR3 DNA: TGTGCCAGCAGTTTACGCGACAGCACAGATACGCAGTATTTT
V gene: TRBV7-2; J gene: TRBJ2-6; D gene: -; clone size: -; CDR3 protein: CASSPLSGANVLTF; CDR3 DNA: TGTGCCAGCAGCCCCCTTTCTGGGGCCAACGTCCTGACTTTC
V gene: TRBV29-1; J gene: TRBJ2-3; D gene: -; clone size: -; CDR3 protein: CSVRRDFEYF; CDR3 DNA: TGCAGCGTTCGTCGGGACTTTGAGTATTTT
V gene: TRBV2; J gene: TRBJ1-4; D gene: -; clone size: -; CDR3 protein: CASSKRLNEKLFF; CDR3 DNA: TGTGCCAGCAGTAAAAGACTTAATGAAAAACTGTTTTTT
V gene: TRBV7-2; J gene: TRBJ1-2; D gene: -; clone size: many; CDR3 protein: CASSLSQHRQPHFGYTF; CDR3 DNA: TGTGCCAGCAGCTTATCCCAACATAGACAGCCCCACTTTGGCTACACCTTC
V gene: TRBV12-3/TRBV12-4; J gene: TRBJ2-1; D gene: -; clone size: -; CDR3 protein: CASSLIDEQFF; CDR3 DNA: TGTGCCAGCAGTTTGATAGATGAGCAGTTCTTC
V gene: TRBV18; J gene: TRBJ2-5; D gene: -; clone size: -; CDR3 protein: CASSPGQSETQYF; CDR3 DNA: TGTGCCAGCTCACCGGGGCAGAGCGAGACCCAGTACTTC
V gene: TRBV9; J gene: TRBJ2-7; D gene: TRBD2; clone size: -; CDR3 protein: CASSPAGASYEQYF; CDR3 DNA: TGTGCCAGCAGCCCAGCGGGGGCCTCCTACGAGCAGTACTTC
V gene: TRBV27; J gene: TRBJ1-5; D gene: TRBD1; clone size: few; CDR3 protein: CASSLWGTVGSNQPQHF; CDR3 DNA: TGTGCCAGCAGTTTATGGGGGACAGTGGGCAGCAATCAGCCCCAGCATTTT
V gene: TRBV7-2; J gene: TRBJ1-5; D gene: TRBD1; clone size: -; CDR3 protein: CASTQGAVGMGNQPQHF; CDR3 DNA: TGTGCCAGCACCCAGGGGGCCGTCGGGATGGGCAATCAGCCCCAGCATTTT
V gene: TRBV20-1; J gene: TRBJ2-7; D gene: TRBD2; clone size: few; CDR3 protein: CSEGIPGTSGNYEQYF; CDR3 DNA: TGCAGTGAAGGAATTCCGGGGACTAGCGGGAACTACGAGCAGTACTTC
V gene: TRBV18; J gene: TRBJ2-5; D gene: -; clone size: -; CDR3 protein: CASSQPATAQYF; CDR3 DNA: TGTGCCAGCTCACAGCCGGCGACGGCCCAGTACTTC
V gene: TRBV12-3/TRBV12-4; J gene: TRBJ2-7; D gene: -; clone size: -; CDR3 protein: CASTFDSRKISYEQYF; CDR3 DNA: TGTGCCAGCACCTTCGATTCGCGCAAGATCTCCTACGAGCAGTACTTC
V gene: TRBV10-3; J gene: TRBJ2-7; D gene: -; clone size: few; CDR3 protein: CAITDRRAYEQYF; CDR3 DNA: TGTGCCATCACTGACAGGCGTGCCTACGAGCAGTACTTC
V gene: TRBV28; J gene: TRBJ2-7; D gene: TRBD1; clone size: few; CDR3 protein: CASSIGQAPYEQYF; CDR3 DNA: TGTGCCAGCAGTATCGGACAGGCCCCCTACGAGCAGTACTTC
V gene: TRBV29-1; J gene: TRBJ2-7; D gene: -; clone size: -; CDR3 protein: CSVESSGSSYEQYF; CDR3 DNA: TGCAGCGTTGAATCCTCAGGTAGCTCCTACGAGCAGTACTTC
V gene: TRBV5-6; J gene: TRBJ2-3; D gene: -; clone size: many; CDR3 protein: CASSPGGRFTDTQYF; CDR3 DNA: TGTGCCAGCAGCCCCGGAGGTCGTTTCACAGATACGCAGTATTTT
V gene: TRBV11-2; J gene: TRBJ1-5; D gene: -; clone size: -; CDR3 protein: CASSPGIRYQPQHF; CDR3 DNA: TGTGCCAGCAGCCCCGGGATCCGATATCAGCCCCAGCATTTT
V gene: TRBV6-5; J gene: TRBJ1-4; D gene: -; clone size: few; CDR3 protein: CASRKGTEGREKLFF; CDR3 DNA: TGTGCCAGCCGAAAAGGGACGGAAGGGAGGGAAAAACTGTTTTTT